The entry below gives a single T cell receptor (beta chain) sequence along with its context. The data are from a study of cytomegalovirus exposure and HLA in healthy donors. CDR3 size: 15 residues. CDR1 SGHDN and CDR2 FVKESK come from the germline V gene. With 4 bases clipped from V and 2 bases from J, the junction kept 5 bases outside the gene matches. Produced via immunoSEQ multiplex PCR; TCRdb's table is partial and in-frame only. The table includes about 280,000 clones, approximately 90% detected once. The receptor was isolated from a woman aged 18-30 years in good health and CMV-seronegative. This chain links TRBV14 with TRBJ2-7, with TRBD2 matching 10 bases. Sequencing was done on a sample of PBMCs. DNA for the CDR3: TGTGCCAGCAGCCTATGGACTAGCGGCACCTACGAGCAGTACTTC. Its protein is CASSLWTSGTYEQYF.